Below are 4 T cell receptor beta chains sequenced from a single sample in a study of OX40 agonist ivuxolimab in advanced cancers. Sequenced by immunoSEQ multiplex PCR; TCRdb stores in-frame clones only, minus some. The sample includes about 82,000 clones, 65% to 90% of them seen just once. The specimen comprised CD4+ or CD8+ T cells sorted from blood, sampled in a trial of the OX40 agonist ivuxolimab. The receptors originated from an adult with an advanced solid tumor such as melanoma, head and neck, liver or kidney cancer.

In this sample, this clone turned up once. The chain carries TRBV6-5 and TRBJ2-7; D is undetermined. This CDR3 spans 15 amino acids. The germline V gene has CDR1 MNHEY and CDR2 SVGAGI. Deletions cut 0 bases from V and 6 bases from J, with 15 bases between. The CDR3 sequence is CASSYSMYQQREQYF. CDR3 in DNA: TGTGCCAGCAGTTACTCGATGTACCAGCAACGCGAGCAGTACTTC.

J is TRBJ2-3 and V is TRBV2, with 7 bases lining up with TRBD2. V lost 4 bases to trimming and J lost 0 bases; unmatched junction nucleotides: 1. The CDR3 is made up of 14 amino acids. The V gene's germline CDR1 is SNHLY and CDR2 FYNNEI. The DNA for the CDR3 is TGTGCCAGCAGTGTGGGGGGGAGCACAGATACGCAGTATTTT. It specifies CASSVGGSTDTQYF.

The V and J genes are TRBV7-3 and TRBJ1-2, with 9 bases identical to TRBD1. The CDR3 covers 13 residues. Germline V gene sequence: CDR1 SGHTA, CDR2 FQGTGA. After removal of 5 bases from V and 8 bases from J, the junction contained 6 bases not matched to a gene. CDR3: CASSGTGTVGYTF. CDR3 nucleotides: TGTGCCAGCAGCGGGACAGGGACAGTCGGCTACACCTTC. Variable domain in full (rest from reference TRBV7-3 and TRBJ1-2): GAGVSQTPSNKVTEKGKYVELRCDPISGHTALYWYRQSLGQGPEFLIYFQGTGAADDSGLPNDRFFAVRPEGSVSTLKIQRTERGDSAVYLCASSGTGTVGYTFGSGTRLTVV.

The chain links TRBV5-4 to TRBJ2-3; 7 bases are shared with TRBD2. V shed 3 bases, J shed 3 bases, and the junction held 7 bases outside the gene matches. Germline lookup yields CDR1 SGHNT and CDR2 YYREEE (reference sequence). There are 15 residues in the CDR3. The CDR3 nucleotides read TGTGCCAGCAGCTCGGGGGGAGCGGGGACAGATACGCAGTATTTT. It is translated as CASSSGGAGTDTQYF.